This T cell receptor (beta chain) emerged from a study of blood T cells in healthy people across ages. Findings of the study overall: While age rose, TCR beta diversity per million T cells dropped in a roughly linear way.

In the case of this clonotype: Its antigen is as yet unknown.

A second PCR, run for about 6 to 11 cycles, used a sample-barcoded 5' primer plus a J-beta primer mix. TCRdb processed the 5' RACE reads anew with MiXCR; each CDR3 protein has one entry. The repertoire holds 650,000 to 800,000 distinct CDR3 sequences, with 40% to 50% as singletons. The material sequenced was blood. This receptor was taken from a man between 60 and 75 years old in good health.

The CDR3 DNA is TGTGCCTGGAGTGTACAGCAGGGTCGCAATCAGCCCCAGCATTTT. Its translation is CAWSVQQGRNQPQHF. J is TRBJ1-5 and V is TRBV30, with D possibly matching TRBD1 (5 bases). The V end lost 0 bases, the J end lost 2 bases, and 11 bases lay between the germline ends. Looked up from germline, CDR1 is GTSNPN and CDR2 is SVGIG (reference sequence). This CDR3 is built from 15 residues.